This entry features one T cell receptor beta chain sequence. Antigen: not known. The CDR3 length is 14 residues. V was clipped by 6 bases and J by 0 bases, with 11 bases between them. The data are from a study of Graves' ophthalmopathy and Graves' hyperthyroidism. Study overall: Sampling took place at initial diagnosis, with peripheral blood obtained before any treatment.

Study conclusions and caveats: Most expanded clonotypes in thyroid above 0.001 frequency also showed up in blood. The model forecast ophthalmopathy progression, reaching roughly 64% sensitivity and around 75% specificity.

Stable hyperthyroid donors showed no ophthalmopathy during 18 months follow-up. Amplification of TCR beta CDR3 regions used RNA transcripts. Following a first-round RT-PCR that used HTBI primers, a second-round multiplex PCR was carried out. TCRdb ran MiXCR on the multiplex PCR reads and lists one entry per CDR3 protein. The sample carries approximately 380,000 distinct CDR3 sequences, roughly 21% recorded once. The receptor was derived from a woman between 18 and 29 years old with stable Graves' hyperthyroidism. The chain links TRBV12-3 or TRBV12-4 to TRBJ1-2, with D unclear. Input material: peripheral blood. DNA for the CDR3: TGTGCCAGCAGCGTCGGTAGTGCTAACTATGGCTACACCTTC. Encoded protein: CASSVGSANYGYTF.